This is a list of T cell receptor beta chains from one sample in a study of blood T cells in healthy people across ages. Via MiXCR, TCRdb re-called the 5' RACE reads, giving one row per CDR3 protein. This sample has 700,000 to 950,000 distinct CDR3 sequences, with roughly 64% found just once. The sample consisted of blood. The receptors here all came from a man aged 25 to 40 in good health. The CDR3 runs from the conserved cysteine through the conserved F or W. Each record gives: J gene, D gene, V gene, clone size, CDR3 protein, CDR3 DNA. A D gene is named only where the DNA matches it firmly. Expanded clones are given a class, and other clones once, few, many or no size at all.

>TRBJ2-1|NA|TRBV20-1|NA
CSATSGGIYNEQFF
TGCAGTGCTACCAGCGGAGGGATTTACAATGAGCAGTTCTTC
>TRBJ1-1|TRBD1|TRBV27|NA
CASRRTGLQGSTEAFF
TGTGCCAGCAGGCGGACAGGGCTCCAGGGTAGCACTGAAGCTTTCTTT
>TRBJ1-2|TRBD1|TRBV29-1|NA
CSVAGTGGFYTF
TGCAGCGTGGCCGGGACAGGGGGCTTCTACACCTTC
>TRBJ2-1|TRBD2|TRBV7-2|NA
CASSSRRGNSGGNEQFF
TGTGCTAGCAGCTCGAGAAGAGGTAATAGCGGGGGTAATGAGCAGTTCTTC
>TRBJ1-2|TRBD1|TRBV5-5|NA
CASRLGQDNYGYTF
TGTGCCAGCAGACTGGGACAGGACAACTATGGCTACACCTTC
>TRBJ2-7|NA|TRBV6-5|NA
CASSSPRGVNEQYF
TGTGCCAGCAGTTCCCCGAGAGGGGTAAATGAGCAGTACTTC
>TRBJ1-1|TRBD1|TRBV7-2|many
CASSPRGQRNTEAFF
TGTGCCAGCAGCCCCCGGGGACAGCGCAACACTGAAGCTTTCTTT
>TRBJ2-1|NA|TRBV4-1|NA
CASSALGGILSNEQFF
TGCGCCAGCAGCGCTCTAGGCGGGATCTTATCCAATGAGCAGTTCTTC
>TRBJ1-1|NA|TRBV3-1|NA
CASSQDEQPDTEAFF
TGTGCCAGCAGCCAAGATGAACAGCCCGACACTGAAGCTTTCTTT
>TRBJ2-5|NA|TRBV12-3/TRBV12-4|NA
CASSLEVGTGETQYF
TGTGCCAGCAGTTTAGAAGTAGGGACGGGAGAGACCCAGTACTTC
>TRBJ2-5|TRBD2|TRBV20-1|once
CSAPPGLPSGSLFLETQYF
TGCAGTGCTCCGCCAGGGTTGCCTAGCGGGAGTCTTTTCCTAGAGACCCAGTACTTC
>TRBJ2-4|NA|TRBV21-1|NA
CASSIGEGINIQYF
TGTGCCAGCAGCATTGGCGAAGGGATAAACATTCAGTACTTC
>TRBJ1-2|NA|TRBV6-2/TRBV6-3|NA
CASSYGKMQYGYTF
TGTGCCAGCAGTTACGGGAAGATGCAGTATGGCTACACCTTC
>TRBJ2-5|TRBD2|TRBV20-1|once
CSARDPAGGRPQYF
TGCAGTGCTAGAGATCCTGCGGGGGGTCGCCCCCAGTACTTC
>TRBJ1-2|NA|TRBV20-1|NA
CGAGTANYGYTF
TGCGGTGCAGGTACAGCTAACTATGGCTACACCTTC
>TRBJ1-1|NA|TRBV20-1|once
CSAGDTQGGTEAFF
TGCAGTGCTGGGGATACACAGGGAGGGACTGAAGCTTTCTTT
>TRBJ1-4|TRBD1|TRBV6-1|NA
CASSGLTGSNEKLFF
TGTGCCAGCAGCGGCCTGACAGGGTCTAATGAAAAACTGTTTTTT
>TRBJ1-2|NA|TRBV20-1|NA
CSAASDLYTF
TGCAGTGCCGCCTCGGATCTGTACACCTTC
>TRBJ2-1|NA|TRBV24-1|NA
CAIGTYNEQFF
TGTGCCATTGGAACCTACAATGAGCAGTTCTTC
>TRBJ2-3|NA|TRBV29-1|NA
CSVITGTSTDTQYF
TGCAGCGTCATAACCGGGACTAGCACAGATACGCAGTATTTT
>TRBJ1-2|TRBD1|TRBV30|NA
CAWGTGGTYTF
TGTGCCTGGGGGACAGGGGGTACCTACACCTTC
>TRBJ2-1|TRBD1|TRBV24-1|once
CATSVGQGTNEQFF
TGTGCCACCAGTGTAGGACAGGGTACGAATGAGCAGTTCTTC